This T cell receptor beta chain was sequenced during a study of Graves' ophthalmopathy and Graves' hyperthyroidism. Study-level points and caveats: Using 13 signatures, a model distinguished ophthalmopathy from stable hyperthyroidism, reaching around 88% sensitivity and approximately 84% specificity.

Diagnosis relied on clinical symptoms, serum thyroxine, TRAb, thyroid ultrasound and orbital computed tomography. TCR beta CDR3 regions were amplified from RNA transcripts. HTBI-primed RT-PCR formed the first round, and a multiplex PCR formed the second. In TCRdb, the multiplex PCR reads were re-called with MiXCR into one record per CDR3 protein. Among hundreds of thousands of distinct CDR3 sequences, about 21% were seen once, and the ten largest hold roughly 3%. Germline CDR1 and CDR2: MNHEY and SVGEGT. V was cut by 6 bases and J by 0 bases, with 15 bases left in between. The CDR3 runs to 16 residues. This clonotype was seen repeatedly, ten times or more. Its antigen remains unidentified.

This chain joins TRBV6-2 or TRBV6-3 and TRBJ1-5; TRBD1 might be the D (5 bases). Sequenced input: peripheral blood. The receptor was derived from a woman between 18 and 30 years old with stable Graves' hyperthyroidism. The CDR3 sequence: CASRETQGNSNQPQHF. In DNA form, the CDR3 reads TGTGCCAGCAGAGAAACCCAGGGAAATAGCAATCAGCCCCAGCATTTT.